The rows below give T cell receptor beta chains drawn from one sample of a study of shared clonotypes between healthy human individuals. The assay was immunoSEQ multiplex PCR, and TCRdb's table has in-frame clones only and misses some. The sample records roughly 2,500,000 clones, approximately 93% being singletons. Sequenced: naive CD4+ T cells from PBMCs. The receptor source for this set is a man aged 18 to 29 in good health. Some clones in this sample may be carry-over from other donors' samples. Both conserved end residues are part of each CDR3. The D gene is left open where the match is weak. Rows give clone size only sometimes, using once, few, many, or a class for an expanded clone.

>TRBJ1-4|NA|NA|TRBV9
CASSGGDITNEKLFF
TGTGCCAGCAGCGGGGGGGATATAACTAATGAAAAACTGTTTTTT
>TRBJ2-1|NA|TRBD2|TRBV28
CASEEGGLATNEQFF
TGTGCCAGCGAAGAGGGGGGACTAGCCACCAATGAGCAGTTCTTC
>TRBJ2-7|NA|NA|TRBV6-5
CASSYSINGDYEQYF
TGTGCCAGCAGTTACTCGATAAACGGGGACTACGAGCAGTACTTC
>TRBJ2-7|NA|TRBD1|TRBV5-1
CASSLVGRGYEQYF
TGCGCCAGCAGCTTGGTAGGCAGGGGGTACGAGCAGTACTTC
>TRBJ1-5|NA|NA|TRBV4-2
CASSQRTGGNQPQHF
TGTGCCAGCAGCCAGAGGACCGGGGGCAATCAGCCCCAGCATTTT
>TRBJ2-2|NA|NA|TRBV4-3
CASSPGGGRDGELFF
TGCGCCAGCAGCCCAGGTGGGGGGCGGGACGGGGAGCTGTTTTTT
>TRBJ1-1|NA|NA|TRBV30
CAWSQGVGTEAFF
TGTGCCTGGAGCCAGGGAGTCGGCACTGAAGCTTTCTTT
>TRBJ1-6|NA|NA|TRBV6-5
CASSSPTGNRSPLHF
TGTGCCAGCAGTTCCCCGACAGGAAACAGGTCACCCCTCCACTTT
>TRBJ2-5|NA|TRBD2|TRBV6-1
CASSLGLAGVETQYF
TGTGCCAGCAGTTTGGGACTAGCGGGAGTAGAGACCCAGTACTTC
>TRBJ2-4|once|NA|TRBV2
CAGRGFAQNIQYF
TGTGCCGGCAGGGGCTTCGCCCAAAACATTCAGTACTTC
>TRBJ2-7|NA|TRBD1|TRBV2
CASSAGTGRWVEQYF
TGTGCCAGCAGTGCTGGGACAGGGAGATGGGTGGAGCAGTACTTC
>TRBJ2-7|NA|TRBD2|TRBV5-4
CASSVGGLAGYEQYF
TGTGCCAGCAGCGTAGGGGGACTAGCGGGGTACGAGCAGTACTTC
>TRBJ2-1|NA|NA|TRBV2
CASEISVYNEQFF
TGTGCCAGCGAGATTAGCGTCTACAATGAGCAGTTCTTC
>TRBJ2-1|NA|NA|TRBV11-2
CASSFMDQGNEQFF
TGTGCCAGCAGCTTCATGGACCAAGGAAATGAGCAGTTCTTC
>TRBJ2-7|NA|NA|TRBV27
CASTPKAGTDTYEQYF
TGTGCCAGCACCCCCAAGGCCGGGACTGACACCTACGAGCAGTACTTC
>TRBJ1-2|NA|TRBD1|TRBV13
CASSLMTGLDGYTF
TGTGCCAGCAGCCTCATGACAGGGTTGGATGGCTACACCTTC
>TRBJ2-5|NA|TRBD1|TRBV4-1
CASSQGDRDQETQYF
TGCGCCAGCAGCCAAGGGGACAGAGACCAAGAGACCCAGTACTTC
>TRBJ1-2|NA|TRBD1|TRBV28
CASSLSTGTPYGYTF
TGTGCCAGCAGTTTATCGACAGGGACCCCCTATGGCTACACCTTC
>TRBJ2-5|NA|NA|TRBV7-8
CASSLAGLLFLGGEYQETQYF
TGTGCCAGCAGCTTAGCCGGTCTCCTTTTCTTAGGCGGGGAGTACCAAGAGACCCAGTACTTC
>TRBJ1-2|NA|TRBD1|TRBV28
CASSRVGQGWYGYTF
TGTGCCAGCAGCCGCGTGGGACAGGGATGGTATGGCTACACCTTC
>TRBJ2-5|NA|NA|TRBV29-1
CSVEDRLGSSYQETQYF
TGCAGCGTTGAAGATCGGTTGGGCAGCTCGTACCAAGAGACCCAGTACTTC
>TRBJ2-1|NA|NA|TRBV19
CASSIIGFSAGADEQFF
TGTGCCAGTAGTATAATAGGATTCAGCGCGGGGGCCGATGAGCAGTTCTTC
>TRBJ2-2|NA|NA|TRBV7-6
CASSLGPGDTGELFF
TGTGCCAGCAGCTTAGGCCCGGGAGACACCGGGGAGCTGTTTTTT
>TRBJ2-3|NA|NA|TRBV10-3
CAISEARTQYF
TGTGCCATCAGTGAGGCTCGTACGCAGTATTTT
>TRBJ1-5|NA|NA|TRBV28
CASVAQGGPQHF
TGTGCCAGCGTTGCACAGGGCGGGCCCCAGCATTTT
>TRBJ2-1|NA|NA|TRBV7-9
CASSPWYPGISYNEQFF
TGTGCCAGCAGCCCGTGGTATCCGGGGATCTCCTACAATGAGCAGTTCTTC
>TRBJ2-2|NA|TRBD2|TRBV7-8
CASSPDWREGPPVTGELFF
TGTGCCAGCAGCCCAGACTGGCGGGAGGGCCCCCCGGTCACCGGGGAGCTGTTTTTT
>TRBJ2-5|NA|NA|TRBV5-1
CASSPSTPGTQYF
TGCGCCAGCAGCCCCTCGACCCCGGGGACCCAGTACTTC
>TRBJ2-1|NA|NA|TRBV19
CASSPSGSGDEQFF
TGTGCCAGTAGTCCTTCAGGATCTGGGGATGAGCAGTTCTTC
>TRBJ1-1|NA|NA|TRBV6-5
CASTLPGDTEAFF
TGTGCCAGCACCTTGCCGGGAGACACTGAAGCTTTCTTT